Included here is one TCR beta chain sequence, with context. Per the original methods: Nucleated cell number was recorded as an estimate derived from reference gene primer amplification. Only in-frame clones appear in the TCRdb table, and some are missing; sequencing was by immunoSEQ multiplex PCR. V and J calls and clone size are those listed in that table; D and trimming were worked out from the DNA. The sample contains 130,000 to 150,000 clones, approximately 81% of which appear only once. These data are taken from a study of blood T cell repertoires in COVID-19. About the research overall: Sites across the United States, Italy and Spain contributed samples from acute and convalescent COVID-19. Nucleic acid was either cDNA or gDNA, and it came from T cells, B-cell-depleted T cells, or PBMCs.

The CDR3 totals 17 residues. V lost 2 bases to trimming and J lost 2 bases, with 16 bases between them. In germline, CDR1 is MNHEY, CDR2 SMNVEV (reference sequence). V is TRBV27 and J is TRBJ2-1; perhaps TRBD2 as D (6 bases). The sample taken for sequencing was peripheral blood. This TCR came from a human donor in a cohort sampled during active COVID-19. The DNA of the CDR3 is TGTGCCAGCAGTTTAGATCTAGCGTCCTCAGCCTACAATGAGCAGTTCTTC. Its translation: CASSLDLASSAYNEQFF.